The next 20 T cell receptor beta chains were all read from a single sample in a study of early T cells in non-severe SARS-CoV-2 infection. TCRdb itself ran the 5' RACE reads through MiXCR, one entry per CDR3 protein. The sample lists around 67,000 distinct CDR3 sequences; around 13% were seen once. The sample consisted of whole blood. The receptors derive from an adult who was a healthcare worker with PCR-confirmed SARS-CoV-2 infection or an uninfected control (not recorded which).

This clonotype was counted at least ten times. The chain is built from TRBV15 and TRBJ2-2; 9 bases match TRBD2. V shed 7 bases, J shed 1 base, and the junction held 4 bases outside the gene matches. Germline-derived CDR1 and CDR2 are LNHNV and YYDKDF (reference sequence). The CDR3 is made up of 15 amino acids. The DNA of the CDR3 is TGTGCCACCACCGAGACTAGCGGGAACACCGGGGAGCTGTTTTTT. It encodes CATTETSGNTGELFF.

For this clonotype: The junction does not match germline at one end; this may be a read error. The CDR3 region has the DNA TGTGCCAGCAGTTGGGGATTGGGACTAGCGGGATTC. This gives the protein CASSWGLGLAGF. This sequence joins TRBV6-2 or TRBV6-3 and TRBJ2-1; 13 nucleotides agree with TRBD2. The germline gives CDR1 MNHEY, CDR2 SVGEGT. The CDR3 covers 12 residues.

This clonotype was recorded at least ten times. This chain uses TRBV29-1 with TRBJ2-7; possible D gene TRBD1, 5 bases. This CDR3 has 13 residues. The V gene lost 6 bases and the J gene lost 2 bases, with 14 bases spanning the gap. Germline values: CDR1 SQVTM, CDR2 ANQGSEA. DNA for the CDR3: TGCAGCGTAAGGACATACGACGCCTACGAGCAGTACTTC. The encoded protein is CSVRTYDAYEQYF.

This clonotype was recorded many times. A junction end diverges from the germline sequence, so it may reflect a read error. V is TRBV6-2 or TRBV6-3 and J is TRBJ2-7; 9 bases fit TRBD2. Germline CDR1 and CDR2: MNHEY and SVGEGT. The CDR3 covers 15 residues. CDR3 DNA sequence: TGTGCCAGCAGTTACTCGAGACTAGCGGAGACCTCTAAGAGATTC. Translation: CASSYSRLAETSKRF.

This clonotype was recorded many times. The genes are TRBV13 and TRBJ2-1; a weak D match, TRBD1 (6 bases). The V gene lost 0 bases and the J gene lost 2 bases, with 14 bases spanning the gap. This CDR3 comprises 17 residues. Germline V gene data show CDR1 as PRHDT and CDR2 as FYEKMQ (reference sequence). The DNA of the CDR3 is TGTGCCAGCAGCTTAGGCCGGGCAGGGGAGACCTACAATGAGCAGTTCTTC. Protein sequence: CASSLGRAGETYNEQFF.

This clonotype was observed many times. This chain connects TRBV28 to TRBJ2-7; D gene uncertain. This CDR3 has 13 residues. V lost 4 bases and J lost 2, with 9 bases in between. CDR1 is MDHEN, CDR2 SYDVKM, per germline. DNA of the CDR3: TGTGCCAGCAGTTACCAAGTTACCTACGAGCAGTACTTC. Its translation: CASSYQVTYEQYF.

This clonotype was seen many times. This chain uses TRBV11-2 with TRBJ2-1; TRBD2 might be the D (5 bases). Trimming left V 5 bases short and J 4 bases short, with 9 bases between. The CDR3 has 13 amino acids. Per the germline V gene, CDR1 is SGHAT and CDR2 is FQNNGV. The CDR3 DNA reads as TGTGCCAGCAGCCCGGACTCTTACAATGAGCAGTTCTTC. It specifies CASSPDSYNEQFF.

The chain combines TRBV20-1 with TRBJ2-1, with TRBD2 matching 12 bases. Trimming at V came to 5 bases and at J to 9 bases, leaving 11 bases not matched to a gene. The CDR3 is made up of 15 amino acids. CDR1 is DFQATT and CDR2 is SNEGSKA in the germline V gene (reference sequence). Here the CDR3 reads CSASTTSGRVGEQFF. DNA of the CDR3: TGCAGTGCTTCGACGACTAGCGGGAGAGTTGGTGAGCAGTTCTTC.

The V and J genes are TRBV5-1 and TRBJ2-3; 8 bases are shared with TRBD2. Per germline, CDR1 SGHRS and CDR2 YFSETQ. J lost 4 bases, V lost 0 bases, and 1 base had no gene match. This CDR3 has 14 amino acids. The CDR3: CASSLGGRSDTQYF. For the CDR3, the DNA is TGCGCCAGCAGCTTGGGCGGGAGGTCAGATACGCAGTATTTT.

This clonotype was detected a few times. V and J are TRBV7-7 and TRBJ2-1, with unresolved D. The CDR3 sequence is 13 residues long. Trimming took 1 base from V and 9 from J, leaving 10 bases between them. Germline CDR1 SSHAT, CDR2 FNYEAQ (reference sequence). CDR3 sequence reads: CASSLGRLGEQFF. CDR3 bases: TGTGCCAGCAGCTTAGGACGTTTGGGTGAGCAGTTCTTC.

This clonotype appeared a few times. The CDR3 region has the DNA TGCAGTGCTTCAACTAGCGGGAGGGCCACTGAGCAGTTCTTC. It translates to CSASTSGRATEQFF. The gene calls are TRBV20-1 and TRBJ2-1; 13 nucleotides match TRBD2. V lost 5 bases, J lost 9 bases, and 7 bases stayed unmatched. CDR3 size: 14 residues. The germline V gene has CDR1 DFQATT and CDR2 SNEGSKA (reference sequence).

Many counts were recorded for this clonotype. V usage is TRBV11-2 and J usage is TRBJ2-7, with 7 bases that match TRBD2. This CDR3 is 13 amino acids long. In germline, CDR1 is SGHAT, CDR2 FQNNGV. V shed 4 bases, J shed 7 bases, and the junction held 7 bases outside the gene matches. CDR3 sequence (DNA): TGTGCCAGCAGCTCCACCCCCGGGGGGGAGCAGTACTTC. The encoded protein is CASSSTPGGEQYF.

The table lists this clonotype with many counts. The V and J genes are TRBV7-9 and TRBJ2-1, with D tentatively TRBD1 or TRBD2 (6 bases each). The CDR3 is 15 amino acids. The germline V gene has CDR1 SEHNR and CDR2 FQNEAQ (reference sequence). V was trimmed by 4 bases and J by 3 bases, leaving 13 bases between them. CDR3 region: CASSSPRGLYNEQFF. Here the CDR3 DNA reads TGTGCCAGCAGCTCGCCCCGGGGGCTCTACAATGAGCAGTTCTTC.

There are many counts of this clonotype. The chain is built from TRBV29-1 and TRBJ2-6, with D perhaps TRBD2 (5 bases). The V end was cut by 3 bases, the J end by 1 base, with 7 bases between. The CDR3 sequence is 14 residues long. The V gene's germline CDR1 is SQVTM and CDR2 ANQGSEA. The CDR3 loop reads CSVDEGSGANVLTF. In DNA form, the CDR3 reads TGCAGCGTTGATGAGGGTTCTGGGGCCAACGTCCTGACTTTC.

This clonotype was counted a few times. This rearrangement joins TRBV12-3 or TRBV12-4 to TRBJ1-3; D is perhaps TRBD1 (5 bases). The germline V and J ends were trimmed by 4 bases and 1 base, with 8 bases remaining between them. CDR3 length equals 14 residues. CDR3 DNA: TGTGCCAGCAGTTCGGGGGGTTCTGGAAACACCATATATTTT. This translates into CASSSGGSGNTIYF.

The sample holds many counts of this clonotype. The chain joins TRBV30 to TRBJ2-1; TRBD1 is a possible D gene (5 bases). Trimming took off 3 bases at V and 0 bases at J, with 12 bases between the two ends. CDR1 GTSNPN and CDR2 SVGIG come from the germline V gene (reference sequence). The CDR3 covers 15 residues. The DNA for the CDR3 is TGTGCCTGGAGCCCGACAGCTAGCTCCTACAATGAGCAGTTCTTC. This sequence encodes CAWSPTASSYNEQFF.

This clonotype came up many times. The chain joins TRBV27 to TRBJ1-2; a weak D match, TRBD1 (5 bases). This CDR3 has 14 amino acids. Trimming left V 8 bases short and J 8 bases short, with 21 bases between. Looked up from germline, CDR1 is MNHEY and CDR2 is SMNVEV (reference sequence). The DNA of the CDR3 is TGTGCCAGCTCCCATAGTGATGGGGGATACGGCTACACCTTC. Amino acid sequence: CASSHSDGGYGYTF.

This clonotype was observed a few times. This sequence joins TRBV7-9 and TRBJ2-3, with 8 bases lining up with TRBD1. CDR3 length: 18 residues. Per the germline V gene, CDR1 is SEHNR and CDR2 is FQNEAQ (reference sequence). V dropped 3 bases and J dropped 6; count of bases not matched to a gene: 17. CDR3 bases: TGTGCCAGCAGCTTTCCCGCCTCAGGGACAGGTTCGACGGATACGCAGTATTTT. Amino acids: CASSFPASGTGSTDTQYF.

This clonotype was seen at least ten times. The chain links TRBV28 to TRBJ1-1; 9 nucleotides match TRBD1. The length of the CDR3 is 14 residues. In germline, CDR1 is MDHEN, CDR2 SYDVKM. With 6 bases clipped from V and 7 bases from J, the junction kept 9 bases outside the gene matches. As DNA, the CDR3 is TGTGCCAGCAGAGGGACAGGGAAGGCTAGTGAAGCTTTCTTT. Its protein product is CASRGTGKASEAFF.

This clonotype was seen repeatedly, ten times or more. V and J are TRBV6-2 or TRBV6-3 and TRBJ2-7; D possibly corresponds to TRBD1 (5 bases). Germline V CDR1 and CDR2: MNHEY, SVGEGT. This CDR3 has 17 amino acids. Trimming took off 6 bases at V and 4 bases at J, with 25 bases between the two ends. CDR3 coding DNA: TGTGCCAGCAGCAACCCCCCAGGGCCCTTTAAGAGGTACGAGCAGTACTTC. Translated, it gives CASSNPPGPFKRYEQYF.